The rows below give T cell receptor beta chains drawn from one sample of a study of blood T cell repertoires in COVID-19. Profiling relied on immunoSEQ multiplex PCR, and the TCRdb table lists in-frame clones only, not all of them. The repertoire consists of 95,000 to 150,000 clones, with more than 85% occurring once and the leading ten covering roughly 2.1%. The source material was peripheral blood. The receptor set was obtained from a man aged 50 to 60 with COVID-19, enrolled during active disease. Both conserved end residues are part of each CDR3. The order of the fields is J gene, clone size, D gene, V gene, CDR3 protein, CDR3 DNA. D genes are given only for firm matches. Size is stated for part of the rows, as once, few or many counts, or as a class when the clone is expanded.

j_call: TRBJ2-6; clone_size: NA; d_call: NA; v_call: TRBV27; cdr3_aa: CASSLGRPYSSGANVLTF; cdr3_nt: TGTGCCAGCAGTTTAGGCAGGCCCTATAGCTCTGGGGCCAACGTCCTGACTTTC
j_call: TRBJ1-1; clone_size: NA; d_call: TRBD1; v_call: TRBV11-1; cdr3_aa: CASSSTGATEAFF; cdr3_nt: TGTGCCAGCAGCTCAACAGGGGCCACTGAAGCTTTCTTT
j_call: TRBJ2-2; clone_size: NA; d_call: TRBD1; v_call: TRBV7-2; cdr3_aa: CASSLGERLGGRELFF; cdr3_nt: TGTGCCAGCAGCTTAGGAGAGCGCCTAGGGGGCCGGGAGCTGTTTTTT
j_call: TRBJ1-5; clone_size: NA; d_call: NA; v_call: TRBV12-3/TRBV12-4; cdr3_aa: CASIKGSNQPQHF; cdr3_nt: TGTGCCAGCATTAAGGGGTCCAATCAGCCCCAGCATTTT
j_call: TRBJ2-5; clone_size: NA; d_call: NA; v_call: TRBV6-5; cdr3_aa: CASKNSKRQETQYF; cdr3_nt: TGTGCCAGCAAGAATTCGAAGCGGCAAGAGACCCAGTACTTC
j_call: TRBJ2-5; clone_size: NA; d_call: NA; v_call: TRBV18; cdr3_aa: CASSGRRGQETQYF; cdr3_nt: TGTGCCAGCTCTGGGCGGCGGGGCCAAGAGACCCAGTACTTC
j_call: TRBJ1-6; clone_size: once; d_call: NA; v_call: TRBV3-1/TRBV3-2; cdr3_aa: CASSPRDKNSPLHF; cdr3_nt: TGTGCCAGCAGCCCCCGGGACAAAAATTCACCCCTCCACTTT
j_call: TRBJ2-1; clone_size: NA; d_call: TRBD2; v_call: TRBV25-1; cdr3_aa: CASSLTSGVYNEQFF; cdr3_nt: TGTGCCAGCAGTCTTACTAGCGGGGTATACAATGAGCAGTTCTTC
j_call: TRBJ2-1; clone_size: NA; d_call: NA; v_call: TRBV21-1; cdr3_aa: CASSKLVPDNVAANNEQFF; cdr3_nt: TGTGCCAGCAGCAAGTTAGTGCCGGATAATGTAGCCGCAAACAATGAGCAGTTCTTC
j_call: TRBJ1-1; clone_size: NA; d_call: NA; v_call: TRBV23-1; cdr3_aa: CASSQSLGRDKMNTEAFF; cdr3_nt: TGCGCCAGCAGTCAATCCCTGGGTCGGGACAAGATGAACACTGAAGCTTTCTTT
j_call: TRBJ1-5; clone_size: NA; d_call: NA; v_call: TRBV6-1; cdr3_aa: CASSGSGFSSNQPQHF; cdr3_nt: TGTGCCAGCAGTGGATCAGGTTTCTCTAGCAATCAGCCCCAGCATTTT
j_call: TRBJ2-5; clone_size: NA; d_call: NA; v_call: TRBV5-4; cdr3_aa: CASSRDEGETQYF; cdr3_nt: TGTGCCAGCAGTAGAGACGAGGGTGAGACCCAGTACTTC
j_call: TRBJ2-2; clone_size: once; d_call: TRBD2; v_call: TRBV3-1/TRBV3-2; cdr3_aa: CASSAGAGNTGELFF; cdr3_nt: TGTGCCAGCAGCGCGGGAGCGGGAAACACCGGGGAGCTGTTTTTT
j_call: TRBJ2-2; clone_size: NA; d_call: NA; v_call: TRBV3-1/TRBV3-2; cdr3_aa: CASSQDIALGSTGELFF; cdr3_nt: TGTGCCAGCAGCCAAGATATCGCACTAGGAAGTACCGGGGAGCTGTTTTTT
j_call: TRBJ2-5; clone_size: NA; d_call: TRBD2; v_call: TRBV5-1; cdr3_aa: CASSLELAGGFEETQYF; cdr3_nt: TGCGCCAGCAGCTTGGAGCTAGCGGGAGGTTTCGAAGAGACCCAGTACTTC
j_call: TRBJ2-3; clone_size: NA; d_call: TRBD1; v_call: TRBV4-1; cdr3_aa: CASSQYTGGGSTDTQYF; cdr3_nt: TGCGCCAGCAGCCAATACACAGGGGGCGGCAGCACAGATACGCAGTATTTT
j_call: TRBJ2-5; clone_size: NA; d_call: TRBD1; v_call: TRBV9; cdr3_aa: CASSTAGTAKETQYF; cdr3_nt: TGTGCCAGCAGCACCGCCGGGACAGCTAAAGAGACCCAGTACTTC
j_call: TRBJ2-5; clone_size: NA; d_call: TRBD2; v_call: TRBV6-6; cdr3_aa: CASSRGLAASTQGETQYF; cdr3_nt: TGTGCCAGCAGTCGGGGACTAGCGGCTTCTACCCAAGGGGAGACCCAGTACTTC
j_call: TRBJ2-1; clone_size: NA; d_call: TRBD2; v_call: TRBV5-6; cdr3_aa: CASSYGTSWEQFF; cdr3_nt: TGTGCCAGCAGCTACGGGACTAGCTGGGAGCAGTTCTTC
j_call: TRBJ2-7; clone_size: NA; d_call: TRBD2; v_call: TRBV11-2; cdr3_aa: CASSLGLAGSYEQYF; cdr3_nt: TGTGCCAGCAGTTTAGGACTAGCGGGATCCTACGAGCAGTACTTC
j_call: TRBJ2-7; clone_size: NA; d_call: NA; v_call: TRBV30; cdr3_aa: CAWSPQDYEQYF; cdr3_nt: TGTGCCTGGAGCCCCCAGGACTACGAGCAGTACTTC
j_call: TRBJ2-7; clone_size: NA; d_call: NA; v_call: TRBV21-1; cdr3_aa: CASSKVRAGALEQYF; cdr3_nt: TGTGCCAGCAGCAAAGTACGAGCGGGAGCTCTGGAGCAGTACTTC
j_call: TRBJ1-2; clone_size: once; d_call: NA; v_call: TRBV25-1; cdr3_aa: CASYEGLYGYTF; cdr3_nt: TGTGCCAGCTATGAGGGACTCTATGGCTACACCTTC
j_call: TRBJ1-1; clone_size: NA; d_call: NA; v_call: TRBV10-3; cdr3_aa: CAISEGTEAFF; cdr3_nt: TGTGCCATCAGTGAGGGGACAGAAGCTTTCTTT
j_call: TRBJ1-1; clone_size: NA; d_call: NA; v_call: TRBV7-9; cdr3_aa: CASSRTVEAFF; cdr3_nt: TGTGCCAGCAGCAGGACAGTTGAAGCTTTCTTT
j_call: TRBJ1-2; clone_size: NA; d_call: NA; v_call: TRBV29-1; cdr3_aa: CSVAGGDRNYGYTF; cdr3_nt: TGCAGCGTTGCTGGGGGGGACCGTAACTATGGCTACACCTTC